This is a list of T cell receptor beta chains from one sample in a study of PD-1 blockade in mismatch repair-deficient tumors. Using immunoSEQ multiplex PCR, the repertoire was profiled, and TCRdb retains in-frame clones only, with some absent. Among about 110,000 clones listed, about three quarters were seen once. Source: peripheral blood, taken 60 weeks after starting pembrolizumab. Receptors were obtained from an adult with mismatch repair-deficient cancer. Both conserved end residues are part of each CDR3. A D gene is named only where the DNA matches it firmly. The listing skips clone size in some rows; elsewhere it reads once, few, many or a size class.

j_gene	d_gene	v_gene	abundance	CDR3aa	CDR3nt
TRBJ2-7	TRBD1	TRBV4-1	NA	CASSPDSTGIRSEQYF	TGCGCCAGCAGCCCAGACTCGACAGGGATCCGCTCCGAGCAGTACTTC
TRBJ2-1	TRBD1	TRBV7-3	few	CASSATGDNEQFF	TGTGCCAGCAGCGCGACAGGGGATAATGAGCAGTTCTTC
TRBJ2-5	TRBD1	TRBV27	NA	CASSDRQGPGETQYF	TGTGCCAGCAGTGATCGACAGGGGCCCGGGGAGACCCAGTACTTC
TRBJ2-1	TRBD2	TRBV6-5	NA	CASSFDIAGNSNEQFF	TGTGCCAGCAGTTTTGACATAGCGGGAAACAGCAATGAGCAGTTCTTC
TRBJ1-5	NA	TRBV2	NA	CASSERRDRSNQPQHF	TGTGCCAGCAGTGAAAGGCGGGACCGGAGCAATCAGCCCCAGCATTTT
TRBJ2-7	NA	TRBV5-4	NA	CASSLDLSGKGYEQYF	TGTGCCAGCAGCTTGGACCTCTCCGGAAAGGGCTACGAGCAGTACTTC
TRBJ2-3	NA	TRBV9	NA	CASSATGQSDTQYF	TGTGCCAGCAGCGCAACCGGACAGTCAGATACGCAGTATTTT
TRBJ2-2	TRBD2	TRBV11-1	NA	CASSFTSGSITGELFF	TGTGCCAGCAGCTTTACTAGCGGGAGTATAACCGGGGAGCTGTTTTTT
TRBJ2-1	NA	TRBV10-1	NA	CASSESGGNEQFF	TGCGCCAGCAGTGAGTCAGGGGGCAATGAGCAGTTCTTC
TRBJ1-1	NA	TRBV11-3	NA	CASSLDRLNTEAFF	TGTGCCAGCAGCTTAGACCGGCTGAACACTGAAGCTTTCTTT
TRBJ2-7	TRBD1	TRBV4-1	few	CASSQGLRGLEQYF	TGCGCCAGCAGCCAAGGTCTCAGGGGGCTGGAGCAGTACTTC
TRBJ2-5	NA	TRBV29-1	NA	CSVDVRGGETQYF	TGCAGCGTTGATGTTCGGGGCGGCGAGACCCAGTACTTC
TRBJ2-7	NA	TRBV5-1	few	CASRGGGDEQYF	TGCGCCAGCAGGGGAGGGGGCGACGAGCAGTACTTC
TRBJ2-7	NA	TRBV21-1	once	CASSKVGGQAIYEQYF	TGTGCCAGCAGCAAAGTAGGAGGACAGGCCATTTACGAGCAGTACTTC
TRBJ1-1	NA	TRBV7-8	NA	CASSLQGNTEAFF	TGTGCCAGCAGCTTACAGGGGAACACTGAAGCTTTCTTT
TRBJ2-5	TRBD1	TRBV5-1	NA	CASSLAPGTGQETQYF	TGCGCCAGCAGCTTGGCCCCCGGGACAGGGCAAGAGACCCAGTACTTC
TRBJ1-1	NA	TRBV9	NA	CASSVLQYTEAFF	TGTGCCAGCAGCGTACTACAGTACACTGAAGCTTTCTTT
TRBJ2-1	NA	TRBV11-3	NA	CASSLNNEQFF	TGTGCCAGCAGCTTAAACAATGAGCAGTTCTTC
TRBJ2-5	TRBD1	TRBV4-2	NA	CASSQKQGGETQYF	TGTGCCAGCAGCCAAAAACAGGGGGGAGAGACCCAGTACTTC
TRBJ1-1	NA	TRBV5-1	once	CASSLEPSRNTEAFF	TGCGCCAGCAGCTTGGAGCCCAGCAGAAACACTGAAGCTTTCTTT